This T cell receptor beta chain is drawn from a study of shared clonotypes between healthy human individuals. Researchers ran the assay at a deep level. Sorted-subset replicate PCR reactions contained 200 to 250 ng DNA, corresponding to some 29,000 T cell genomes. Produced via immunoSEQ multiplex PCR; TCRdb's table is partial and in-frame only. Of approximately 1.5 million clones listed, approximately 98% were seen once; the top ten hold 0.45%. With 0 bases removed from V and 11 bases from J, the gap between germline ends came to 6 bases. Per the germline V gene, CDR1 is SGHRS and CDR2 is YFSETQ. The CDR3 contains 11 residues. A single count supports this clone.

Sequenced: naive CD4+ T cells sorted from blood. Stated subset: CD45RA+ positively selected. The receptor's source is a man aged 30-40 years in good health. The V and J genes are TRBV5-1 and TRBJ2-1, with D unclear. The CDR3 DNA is TGCGCCAGCAGCTTGGCCGGGCAGCAGTTCTTC. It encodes CASSLAGQQFF.